Shown below are 2 T cell receptor beta chains from a single sample sequenced in a study of tumor-infiltrating lymphocytes in primary liver carcinoma. Constant-region priming of roughly 0.45 ug total RNA yielded TCR beta cDNA. Researchers made the TCR beta libraries by running three nested multiplex PCR rounds with slightly modified ARM-PCR. In the first two PCR rounds, TRBV1-TRBV30 forward primers were paired with a C-beta reverse primer, and each round lasted about 9 cycles. Via MiXCR, TCRdb re-called the multiplex PCR reads, giving one row per CDR3 protein. The table includes 310,000 or so distinct CDR3 sequences, almost 65% detected once. Out of unsorted whole blood came the blood RNA, and germline DNA was extracted as well. The sample comprised peripheral blood. These receptors came from a man aged 40-55 years with primary liver carcinoma and hepatitis B virus infection.

In the case of this clonotype: The junction departs from the called germline gene at one end, perhaps through a read error. The chain combines TRBV11-2 with TRBJ2-5; TRBD2 might be the D (6 bases). The CDR3 length is 13 residues. Per germline, CDR1 SGHAT and CDR2 FQNNGV. The CDR3: CVSSLEFGSTQCF. The CDR3 coding sequence is TGTGTCAGCAGCTTAGAGTTCGGGAGCACCCAGTGCTTC.

Concerning this clonotype itself: Possible read error: a much larger clone is one base away. The chain has TRBV4-1 and TRBJ2-1; 8 bases are shared with TRBD1. CDR1 and CDR2 (germline): MGHRA, YSYEKL. The CDR3 totals 16 residues. CDR3 sequence: CASSQIGQGSYNERFF. CDR3 nucleotide sequence: TGCGCCAGCAGCCAGATCGGACAGGGCTCCTACAATGAGCGGTTCTTC.